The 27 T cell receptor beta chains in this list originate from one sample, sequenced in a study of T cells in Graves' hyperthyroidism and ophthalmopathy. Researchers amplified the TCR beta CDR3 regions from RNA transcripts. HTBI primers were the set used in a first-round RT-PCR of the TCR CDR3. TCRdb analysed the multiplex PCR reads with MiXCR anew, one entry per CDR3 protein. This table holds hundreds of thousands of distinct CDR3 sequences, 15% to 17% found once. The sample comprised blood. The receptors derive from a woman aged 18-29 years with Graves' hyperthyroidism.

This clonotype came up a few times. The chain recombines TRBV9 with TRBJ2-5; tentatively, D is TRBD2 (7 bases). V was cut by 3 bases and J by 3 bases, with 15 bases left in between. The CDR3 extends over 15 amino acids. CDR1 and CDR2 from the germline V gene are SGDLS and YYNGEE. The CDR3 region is CASSDLRGGEETQYF. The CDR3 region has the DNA TGTGCCAGCAGCGATCTCAGGGGAGGGGAAGAGACCCAGTACTTC. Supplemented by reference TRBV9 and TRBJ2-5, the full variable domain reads DSGVTQTPKHLITATGQRVTLRCSPRSGDLSVYWYQQSLDQGLQFLIQYYNGEERAKGNILERFSAQQFPDLHSELNLSSLELGDSALYFCASSDLRGGEETQYFGPGTRLLVL.

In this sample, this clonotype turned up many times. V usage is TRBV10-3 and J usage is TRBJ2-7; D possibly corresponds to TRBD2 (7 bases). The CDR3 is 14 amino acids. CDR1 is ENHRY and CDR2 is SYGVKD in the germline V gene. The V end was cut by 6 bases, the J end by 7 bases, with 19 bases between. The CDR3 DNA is TGTGCCATCAGCGGGGCAGGGGACTATGAAGAGCAGTACTTC. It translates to CAISGAGDYEEQYF.

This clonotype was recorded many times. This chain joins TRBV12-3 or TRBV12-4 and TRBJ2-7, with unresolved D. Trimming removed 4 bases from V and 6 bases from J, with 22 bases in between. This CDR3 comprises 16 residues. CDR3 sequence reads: CASSSAAGGDRFEQYF. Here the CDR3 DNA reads TGTGCCAGCAGTTCGGCTGCCGGCGGAGACCGGTTCGAGCAGTACTTC.

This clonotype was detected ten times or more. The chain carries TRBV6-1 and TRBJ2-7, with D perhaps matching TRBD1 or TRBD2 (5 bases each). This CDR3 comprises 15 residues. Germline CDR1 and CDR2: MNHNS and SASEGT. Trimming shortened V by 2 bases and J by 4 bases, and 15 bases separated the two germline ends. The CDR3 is CASSEKQGGPYEQYF. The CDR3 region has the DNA TGTGCCAGCAGTGAAAAGCAGGGCGGGCCATACGAGCAGTACTTC.

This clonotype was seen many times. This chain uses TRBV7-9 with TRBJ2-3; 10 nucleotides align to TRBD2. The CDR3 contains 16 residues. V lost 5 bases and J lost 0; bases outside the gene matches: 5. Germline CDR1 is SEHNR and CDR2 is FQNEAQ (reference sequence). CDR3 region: CASSPGLAESTDTQYF. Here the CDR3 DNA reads TGTGCCAGCAGCCCTGGACTAGCGGAAAGCACAGATACGCAGTATTTT.

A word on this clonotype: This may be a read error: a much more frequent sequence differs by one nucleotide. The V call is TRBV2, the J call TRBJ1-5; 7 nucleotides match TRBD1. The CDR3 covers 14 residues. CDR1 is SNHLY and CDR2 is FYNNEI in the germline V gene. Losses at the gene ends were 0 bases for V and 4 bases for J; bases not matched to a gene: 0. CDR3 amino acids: CASSEATGNQPQHF. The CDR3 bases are TGTGCCAGCAGTGAAGCGACAGGGAATCAGCCCCAGCATTTT.

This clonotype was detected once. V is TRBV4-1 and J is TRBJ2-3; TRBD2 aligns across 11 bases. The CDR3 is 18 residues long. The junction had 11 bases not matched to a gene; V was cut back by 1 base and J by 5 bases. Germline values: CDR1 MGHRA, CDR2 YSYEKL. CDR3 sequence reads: CASSQGLAGGPVGDTQYF. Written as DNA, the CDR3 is TGCGCCAGCAGCCAAGGCTTAGCGGGAGGGCCGGTAGGAGATACGCAGTATTTT.

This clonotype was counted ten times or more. The CDR3 reads CASSLSVKSRNQPQHF. Written as DNA, the CDR3 is TGTGCCAGCAGTTTATCGGTGAAGAGCCGCAATCAGCCCCAGCATTTT. The chain joins TRBV12-3 or TRBV12-4 to TRBJ1-5; D ambiguous. Between the trimmed V and J ends, which lost 2 bases and 2 bases, there was a span of 13 bases. CDR3 length equals 16 residues.

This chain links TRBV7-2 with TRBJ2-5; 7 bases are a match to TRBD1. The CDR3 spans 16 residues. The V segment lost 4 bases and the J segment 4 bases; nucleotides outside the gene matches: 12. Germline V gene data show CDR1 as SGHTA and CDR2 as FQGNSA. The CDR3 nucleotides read TGTGCCAGCAGCTCCGGCTCCTCAGGGGGATTAGAGACCCAGTACTTC. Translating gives CASSSGSSGGLETQYF.

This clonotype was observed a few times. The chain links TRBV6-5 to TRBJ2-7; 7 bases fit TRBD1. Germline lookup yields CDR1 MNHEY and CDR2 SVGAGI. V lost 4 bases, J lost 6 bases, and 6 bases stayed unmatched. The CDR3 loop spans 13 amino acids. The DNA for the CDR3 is TGTGCCAGCAGTTTACAGACAGGGTCCGAGCAGTACTTC. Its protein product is CASSLQTGSEQYF.

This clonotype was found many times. The CDR3 reads CSAQTGAYQETQYF. The CDR3 DNA reads as TGCAGCGCCCAGACAGGGGCCTACCAAGAGACCCAGTACTTC. The V call is TRBV29-1, the J call TRBJ2-5, with TRBD1 matching over 8 bases. Losses at the gene ends were 7 bases for V and 0 bases for J; bases not matched to a gene: 7. Germline-derived CDR1 and CDR2 are SQVTM and ANQGSEA. The CDR3 covers 14 residues.

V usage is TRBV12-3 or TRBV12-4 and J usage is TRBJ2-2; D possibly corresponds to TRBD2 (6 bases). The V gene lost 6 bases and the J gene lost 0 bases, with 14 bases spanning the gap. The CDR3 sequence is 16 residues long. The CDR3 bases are TGTGCCAGCAGCATAGGAGGGACCTCGAACACCGGGGAGCTGTTTTTT. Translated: CASSIGGTSNTGELFF.

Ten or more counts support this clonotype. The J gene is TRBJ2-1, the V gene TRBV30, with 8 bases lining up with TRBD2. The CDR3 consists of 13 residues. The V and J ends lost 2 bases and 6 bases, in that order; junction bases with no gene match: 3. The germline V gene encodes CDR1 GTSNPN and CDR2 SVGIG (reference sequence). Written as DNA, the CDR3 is TGTGCCTGGAGTTCGGGAGGGGGCAATGAGCAGTTCTTC. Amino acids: CAWSSGGGNEQFF. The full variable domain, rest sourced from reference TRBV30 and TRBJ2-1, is SQTIHQWPATLVQPVGSPLSLECTVEGTSNPNLYWYRQAAGRGLQLLFYSVGIGQISSEVPQNLSASRPQDRQFILSSKKLLLSDSGFYLCAWSSGGGNEQFFGPGTRLTVL.

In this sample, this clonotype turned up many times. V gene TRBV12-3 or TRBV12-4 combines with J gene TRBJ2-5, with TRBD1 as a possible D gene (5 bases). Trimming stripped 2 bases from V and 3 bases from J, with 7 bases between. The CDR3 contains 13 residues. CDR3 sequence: CASSLRTKETQYF. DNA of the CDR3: TGTGCCAGCAGTTTAAGGACAAAAGAGACCCAGTACTTC.

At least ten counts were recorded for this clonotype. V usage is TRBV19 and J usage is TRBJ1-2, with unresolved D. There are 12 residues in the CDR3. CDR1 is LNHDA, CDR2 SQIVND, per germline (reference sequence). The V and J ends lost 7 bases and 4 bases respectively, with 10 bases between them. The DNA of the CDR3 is TGTGCCAGTAACCACGGGAGCTATGGCTACACCTTC. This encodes CASNHGSYGYTF.

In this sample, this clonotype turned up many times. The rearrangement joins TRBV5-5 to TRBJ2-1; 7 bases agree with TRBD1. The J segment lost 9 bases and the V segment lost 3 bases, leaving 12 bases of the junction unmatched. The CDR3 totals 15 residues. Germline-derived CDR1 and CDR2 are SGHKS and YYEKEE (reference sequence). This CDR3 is CASSSQPTGNGEQFF. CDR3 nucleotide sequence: TGTGCCAGCAGCTCGCAACCGACAGGGAACGGTGAGCAGTTCTTC.

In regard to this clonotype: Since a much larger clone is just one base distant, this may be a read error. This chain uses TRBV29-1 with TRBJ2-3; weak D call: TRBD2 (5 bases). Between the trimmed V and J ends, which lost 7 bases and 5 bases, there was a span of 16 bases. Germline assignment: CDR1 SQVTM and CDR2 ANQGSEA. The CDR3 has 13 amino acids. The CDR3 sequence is CSAAGEGEDTQYF. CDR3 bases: TGCAGCGCTGCTGGCGAGGGTGAAGATACGCAGTATTTT.

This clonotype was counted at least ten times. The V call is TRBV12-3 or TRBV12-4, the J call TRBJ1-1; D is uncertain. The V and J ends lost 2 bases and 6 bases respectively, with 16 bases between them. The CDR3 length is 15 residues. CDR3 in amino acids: CASSLQRTSPSEAFF. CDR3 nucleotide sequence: TGTGCCAGCAGTTTACAACGGACCAGCCCTTCTGAAGCTTTCTTT.

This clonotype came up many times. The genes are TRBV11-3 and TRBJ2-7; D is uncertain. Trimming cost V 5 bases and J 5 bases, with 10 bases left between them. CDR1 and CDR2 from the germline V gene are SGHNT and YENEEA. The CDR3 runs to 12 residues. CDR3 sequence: CASSANGDEQYF. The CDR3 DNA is TGTGCCAGCAGCGCCAATGGGGACGAGCAGTACTTC.

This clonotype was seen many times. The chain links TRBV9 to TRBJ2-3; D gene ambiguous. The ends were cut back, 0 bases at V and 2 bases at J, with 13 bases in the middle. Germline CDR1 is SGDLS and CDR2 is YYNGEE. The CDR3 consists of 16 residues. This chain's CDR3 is CASSVGPRRNTDTQYF. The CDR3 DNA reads TGTGCCAGCAGCGTAGGGCCCCGTCGAAACACAGATACGCAGTATTTT. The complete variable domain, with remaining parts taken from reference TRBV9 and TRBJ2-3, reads DSGVTQTPKHLITATGQRVTLRCSPRSGDLSVYWYQQSLDQGLQFLIQYYNGEERAKGNILERFSAQQFPDLHSELNLSSLELGDSALYFCASSVGPRRNTDTQYFGPGTRLTVL.

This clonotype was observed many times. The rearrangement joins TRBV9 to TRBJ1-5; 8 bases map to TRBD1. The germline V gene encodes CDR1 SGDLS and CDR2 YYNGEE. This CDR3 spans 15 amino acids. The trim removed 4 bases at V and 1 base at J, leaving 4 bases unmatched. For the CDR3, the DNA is TGTGCCAGCAGCCCAGGGGGCAACAGCAATCAGCCCCAGCATTTT. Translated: CASSPGGNSNQPQHF.

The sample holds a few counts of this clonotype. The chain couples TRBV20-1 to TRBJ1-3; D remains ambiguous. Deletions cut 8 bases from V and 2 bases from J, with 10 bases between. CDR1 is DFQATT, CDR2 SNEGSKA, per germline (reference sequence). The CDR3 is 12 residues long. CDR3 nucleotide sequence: TGCAGTTCCTTACATCCTGGAAACACCATATATTTT. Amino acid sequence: CSSLHPGNTIYF.

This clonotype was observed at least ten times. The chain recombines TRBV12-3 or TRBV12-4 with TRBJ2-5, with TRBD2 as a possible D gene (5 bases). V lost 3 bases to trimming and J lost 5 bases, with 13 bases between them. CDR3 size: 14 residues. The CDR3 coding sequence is TGTGCCAGCAGTTTGTTTCCTAGCCGGGAGACCCAGTACTTC. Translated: CASSLFPSRETQYF.

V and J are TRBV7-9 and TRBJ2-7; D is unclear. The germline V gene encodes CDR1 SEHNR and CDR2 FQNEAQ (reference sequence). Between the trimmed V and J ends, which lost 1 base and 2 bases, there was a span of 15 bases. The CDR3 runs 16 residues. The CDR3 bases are TGTGCCAGCAGCTTAGACTTATCGGATCCGGCCTACGAGCAGTACTTC. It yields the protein CASSLDLSDPAYEQYF.

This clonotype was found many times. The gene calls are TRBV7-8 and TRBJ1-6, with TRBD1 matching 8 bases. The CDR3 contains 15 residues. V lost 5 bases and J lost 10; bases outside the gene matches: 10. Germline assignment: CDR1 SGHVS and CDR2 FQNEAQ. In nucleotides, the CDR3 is TGTGCCAGCAGCATAATTACAGGGGGGGGATCACCCCTCCACTTT. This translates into CASSIITGGGSPLHF.

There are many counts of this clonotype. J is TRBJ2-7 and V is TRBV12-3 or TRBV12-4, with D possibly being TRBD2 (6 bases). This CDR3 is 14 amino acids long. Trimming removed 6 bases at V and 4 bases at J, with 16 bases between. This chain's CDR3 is CASRRRGSMYEQYF. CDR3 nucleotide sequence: TGTGCCAGCAGAAGGAGGGGATCGATGTACGAGCAGTACTTC.

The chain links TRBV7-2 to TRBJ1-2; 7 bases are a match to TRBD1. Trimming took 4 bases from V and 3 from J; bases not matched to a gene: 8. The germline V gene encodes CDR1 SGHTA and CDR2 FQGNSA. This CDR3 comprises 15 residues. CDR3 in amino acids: CASSSYSDRDYGYTF. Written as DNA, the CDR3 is TGTGCCAGCAGCTCATACTCAGACAGGGACTATGGCTACACCTTC.